This is a list of T cell receptor beta chains from one sample in a study of T cell responses to AZD1222 COVID-19 vaccine. Repertoires were generated with immunoSEQ multiplex PCR, while TCRdb's copy carries only in-frame clones and drops some. The table has 150,000 to 200,000 clones, about 86% seen once; the top ten hold roughly 0.5%. This sample comprised peripheral blood, obtained on day 0 of AZD1222 vaccination. These receptors were taken from an adult in good health. The CDR3 runs from the conserved cysteine through the conserved F or W. D genes are given only for firm matches. Clone size is shown for a subset of rows, as once, few, many or a class of expanded clone.

V gene	J gene	clone size	D gene	CDR3 DNA	CDR3 protein
TRBV6-5	TRBJ2-1	once	NA	TGTGCCAGCAGTACCCATAGGGTGGCTGAGCAGTTCTTC	CASSTHRVAEQFF
TRBV7-9	TRBJ1-5	NA	NA	TGTGCCAGCAGCTTAGGTTGGCAGGGTAGCAATCAGCCCCAGCATTTT	CASSLGWQGSNQPQHF
TRBV18	TRBJ1-6	NA	NA	TGTGCCAGCTCACCAGACAGAGCATCACCCCTCCACTTT	CASSPDRASPLHF
TRBV7-2	TRBJ1-5	NA	NA	TGTGCCAGCAGCTCCGAGGTCTATAGCAATCAGCCCCAGCATTTT	CASSSEVYSNQPQHF
TRBV18	TRBJ1-4	NA	NA	TGTGCCAGCTCACCACAGTCGCAGTCTGGGGAAAAACTGTTTTTT	CASSPQSQSGEKLFF
TRBV7-9	TRBJ2-7	once	NA	TGTGCCAGCAGCATCTTCGCCAGGGCCGAGCAGTACTTC	CASSIFARAEQYF
TRBV7-3	TRBJ1-1	NA	NA	TGTGCCAGCAGCTTAACCGGGACGGGCGACACTGAAGCTTTCTTT	CASSLTGTGDTEAFF
TRBV9	TRBJ1-6	NA	NA	TGTGCCAGCAGCGCCTCGGGGTTGGGAAATTCACCCCTCCACTTT	CASSASGLGNSPLHF
TRBV20-1	TRBJ2-7	NA	TRBD2	TGCAGTGCTAGTTCGGGAGGAAACTACGAGCAGTACTTC	CSASSGGNYEQYF
TRBV7-6	TRBJ1-4	NA	NA	TGTGCCAGCAGCTTAGAAATTCCAGACTCGACAGAAAAACTGTTTTTT	CASSLEIPDSTEKLFF
TRBV27	TRBJ1-2	NA	NA	TGTGCCAGCAGTTTACAGGGCATGGAGATCTATGGCTACACCTTC	CASSLQGMEIYGYTF
TRBV5-6	TRBJ1-5	NA	NA	TGTGCCAGCAGTTCCGGTGGGTCGCAGCCCCAGCATTTT	CASSSGGSQPQHF
TRBV28	TRBJ1-5	NA	NA	TGTGCCAGCAGTCCACGTCTTAGGGGTAATCAGCCCCAGCATTTT	CASSPRLRGNQPQHF
TRBV19	TRBJ1-1	NA	TRBD1	TGTGCCAGTAGGGTACCGGGACAGGGGGGTAGAACTGAAGCTTTCTTT	CASRVPGQGGRTEAFF